This entry describes one T cell receptor (beta chain). RNA in amounts of roughly 0.5 to 1 ug was reverse transcribed with random hexamers. In TCRdb, the immunoSEQ multiplex PCR reads were re-called with MiXCR into one record per CDR3 protein. Among fewer than 200,000 distinct CDR3 sequences, roughly 94% were seen once, and the ten largest hold 0.12%. The sample originates from a study of CD8 T cells in Susac syndrome. Germline V CDR1 and CDR2: SGHNT, YYREEE (reference sequence). V gave up 2 bases and J gave up 6 bases; unmatched junction bases: 8. CDR3 length: 15 amino acids. The source of this sequence is a human donor with Susac syndrome. The chain carries TRBV5-4 and TRBJ2-5, with TRBD1 identical over 9 bases. The specimen sequenced was CD4+ T cells from PBMCs. The CDR3, as DNA: TGTGCCAGCAGCTTAACAGGGGGCAGCCCAAAGACCCAGTACTTC. This gives the protein CASSLTGGSPKTQYF.